This TCR beta chain was obtained from a study of cytotoxic CD8 clonotypes in ibrutinib-treated CLL. The wider study: On average, each sample had 255,043 productive templates and approximately 89,000 productive rearrangements.

This table comes from immunoSEQ multiplex PCR, and its TCRdb copy is limited to in-frame clones, with some not included. The sample holds around 250,000 clones; 70% are singletons and the top ten take 15%. Trimming took 7 bases from V and 0 from J, leaving 9 bases between them. Germline lookup yields CDR1 MNHEY and CDR2 SVGAGI. The CDR3 runs to 13 residues. The chain couples TRBV6-5 to TRBJ1-1, with D unresolved. Specimen: PBMCs, collected after 24 months of ibrutinib treatment. This clonotype originated in a human donor with chronic lymphocytic leukemia. DNA of the CDR3: TGTGCCAGCACCGGCAGGATGAACACTGAAGCTTTCTTT. Its translation: CASTGRMNTEAFF.